Below, 19 T cell receptor beta chains from the same sample are listed, as sequenced in a study of OX40 agonist ivuxolimab in advanced cancers. Using immunoSEQ multiplex PCR, the repertoire was profiled, and TCRdb retains in-frame clones only, with some absent. The sample contains about 58,000 clones, approximately 88% of which appear only once. Sample: CD4+ or CD8+ T cells sorted from blood, taken in a trial of the OX40 agonist ivuxolimab. The receptors derive from an adult with an advanced solid tumor such as melanoma, head and neck, liver or kidney cancer.

The V gene is TRBV7-3, the J gene TRBJ1-1; TRBD1 matches at 9 bases. V lost 4 bases to trimming and J lost 3 bases; unmatched junction nucleotides: 3. This CDR3 has 14 residues. The germline V gene has CDR1 SGHTA and CDR2 FQGTGA. CDR3: CASSSDRGDTEAFF. In DNA form, the CDR3 reads TGTGCCAGCAGCTCGGACAGGGGAGACACTGAAGCTTTCTTT.

As to this clone: Other DNA sequences from this sample encode an identical CDR3 as well. This chain connects TRBV6-5 to TRBJ2-2, with D possibly being TRBD1 (6 bases). The V and J ends lost 2 bases and 4 bases respectively, with 8 bases between them. Germline V gene sequence: CDR1 MNHEY, CDR2 SVGAGI. This CDR3 comprises 14 residues. The CDR3 coding sequence is TGTGCCAGCAGTTACGACAGGTTCACCGGGGAGCTGTTTTTT. Translating gives CASSYDRFTGELFF.

The genes are TRBV29-1 and TRBJ2-7, with D maybe TRBD2 (5 bases). Trimming removed 4 bases from V and 7 bases from J, with 14 bases in between. Germline V gene lookup returns CDR1 SQVTM and CDR2 ANQGSEA. CDR3 length equals 12 residues. CDR3 sequence reads: CSVGSVTGEQYF. Written as DNA, the CDR3 is TGCAGCGTTGGATCCGTGACGGGGGAGCAGTACTTC.

J is TRBJ2-5 and V is TRBV7-9, with D maybe TRBD2 (6 bases). Looked up from germline, CDR1 is SEHNR and CDR2 is FQNEAQ (reference sequence). Trimming cost V 4 bases and J 2 bases, with 11 bases left between them. CDR3 length: 14 amino acids. The DNA of the CDR3 is TGTGCCAGCAGCTCATTTAGCGGACAAGAGACCCAGTACTTC. Its protein product is CASSSFSGQETQYF. Drawing the rest from reference TRBV7-9 and TRBJ2-5, the complete variable domain is DTGVSQNPRHKITKRGQNVTFRCDPISEHNRLYWYRQTLGQGPEFLTYFQNEAQLEKSRLLSDRFSAERPKGSFSTLEIQRTEQGDSAMYLCASSSFSGQETQYFGPGTRLLVL.

This chain connects TRBV9 to TRBJ2-3; 7 bases are a match to TRBD2. V lost 5 bases, J lost 0 bases, and 6 bases stayed unmatched. Germline V gives CDR1 SGDLS, CDR2 YYNGEE. The CDR3 runs to 15 residues. Here the CDR3 reads CASRKAGTSTDTQYF. CDR3 sequence (DNA): TGTGCCAGCAGAAAAGCGGGGACTAGCACAGATACGCAGTATTTT.

V and J are TRBV5-1 and TRBJ1-1; perhaps TRBD1 as D (5 bases). Trimming removed 3 bases from V and 4 bases from J, with 13 bases in between. The CDR3 is 14 residues long. The germline CDR1 and CDR2 sequences are SGHRS and YFSETQ. CDR3 coding DNA: TGCGCCAGCAGCTGGGGCGGGGATGGCACTGAAGCTTTCTTT. It yields the protein CASSWGGDGTEAFF. Drawing the rest from reference TRBV5-1 and TRBJ1-1, the complete variable domain is KAGVTQTPRYLIKTRGQQVTLSCSPISGHRSVSWYQQTPGQGLQFLFEYFSETQRNKGNFPGRFSGRQFSNSRSEMNVSTLELGDSALYLCASSWGGDGTEAFFGQGTRLTVV.

The chain employs TRBV29-1 and TRBJ2-7; D possibly corresponds to TRBD2 (5 bases). Trimming took 2 bases from V and 0 from J, leaving 5 bases between them. From germline, CDR1 is SQVTM and CDR2 ANQGSEA. This CDR3 comprises 12 residues. The CDR3 reads CSVETSSYEQYF. In DNA, the CDR3 is TGCAGCGTTGAAACTAGCTCCTACGAGCAGTACTTC.

This chain uses TRBV19 with TRBJ2-2, with 13 bases matching TRBD2. With 3 bases clipped from V and 7 bases from J, the junction kept 8 bases outside the gene matches. From germline, CDR1 is LNHDA and CDR2 SQIVND (reference sequence). The CDR3 has 17 residues. DNA for the CDR3: TGTGCCAGTAGTATCCTGACTAGCGGGAGGACTGACGGGGAGCTGTTTTTT. Its protein is CASSILTSGRTDGELFF.

The chain carries TRBV4-1 and TRBJ1-5, with 7 bases aligning to TRBD1. The CDR3 sequence is 16 residues long. Per the germline V gene, CDR1 is MGHRA and CDR2 is YSYEKL. Trimming removed 2 bases from V and 2 bases from J; junction bases left unmatched: 6. The CDR3 region is CASSQFTGVGNQPQHF. CDR3 coding DNA: TGCGCCAGCAGCCAATTTACAGGGGTCGGCAATCAGCCCCAGCATTTT.

This clone was detected only a few times. The rearrangement joins TRBV15 to TRBJ1-1, with D unclear. CDR1 is LNHNV, CDR2 YYDKDF, per germline (reference sequence). Deletions cut 5 bases from V and 4 bases from J, with 14 bases between. CDR3 length equals 14 residues. CDR3 region: CATSPALGSTEAFF. As DNA, the CDR3 is TGTGCCACCAGCCCCGCGCTGGGGAGCACTGAAGCTTTCTTT.

The chain is built from TRBV10-3 and TRBJ2-3; the match to TRBD2 covers 8 bases. There are 16 residues in the CDR3. The J segment lost 1 base and the V segment lost 4 bases, leaving 7 bases of the junction unmatched. Germline values: CDR1 ENHRY, CDR2 SYGVKD. The CDR3 bases are TGTGCCATCAGTGGTAACGGGGGGGGCCGCACAGATACGCAGTATTTT. Protein sequence: CAISGNGGGRTDTQYF.

This sequence joins TRBV19 and TRBJ1-1, with TRBD1 matching 7 bases. After removal of 7 bases from V and 1 base from J, the junction contained 9 bases not matched to a gene. Germline V CDR1 and CDR2: LNHDA, SQIVND (reference sequence). The CDR3 covers 15 residues. The CDR3 loop reads CASTPPGQQNTEAFF. The CDR3 region has the DNA TGTGCCAGTACCCCTCCGGGACAGCAGAACACTGAAGCTTTCTTT.

This chain uses TRBV7-2 with TRBJ2-7; D is possibly TRBD2 (5 bases). CDR3 length equals 15 residues. V was shortened by 5 bases and J by 3 bases, with 17 bases between the two germline ends. In germline, CDR1 is SGHTA, CDR2 FQGNSA. The CDR3 loop reads CASSRRAGGFYEQYF. The CDR3 nucleotides are TGTGCCAGCAGCAGAAGGGCCGGAGGATTCTACGAGCAGTACTTC. Drawing the rest from reference TRBV7-2 and TRBJ2-7, the complete variable domain is GAGVSQSPSNKVTEKGKDVELRCDPISGHTALYWYRQSLGQGLEFLIYFQGNSAPDKSGLPSDRFSAERTGGSVSTLTIQRTQQEDSAVYLCASSRRAGGFYEQYFGPGTRLTVT.

This rearrangement joins TRBV6-5 to TRBJ1-1; 9 bases line up with TRBD1. The CDR3 length is 15 residues. Losses at the gene ends were 6 bases for V and 1 base for J; bases not matched to a gene: 6. Germline lookup yields CDR1 MNHEY and CDR2 SVGAGI. This CDR3 is CASRGPGQGNTEAFF. DNA of the CDR3: TGTGCCAGCAGAGGTCCGGGACAGGGGAACACTGAAGCTTTCTTT.

The genes are TRBV29-1 and TRBJ1-1; 10 nucleotides agree with TRBD1. CDR3 size: 13 residues. From germline, CDR1 is SQVTM and CDR2 ANQGSEA. Losses at the gene ends were 4 bases for V and 6 bases for J; bases not matched to a gene: 5. CDR3 amino acids: CSVGRQGASEAFF. The CDR3, as DNA: TGCAGCGTTGGGAGACAGGGGGCTTCTGAAGCTTTCTTT.

The chain joins TRBV28 to TRBJ1-3; D not resolved. CDR1 and CDR2 from the germline V gene are MDHEN and SYDVKM. The CDR3 has 17 residues. The V end was cut by 7 bases, the J end by 1 base, with 20 bases between. CDR3 nucleotide sequence: TGTGCCAGCACGGAGCCGCGGGGTCCGGGATCTGGAAACACCATATATTTT. It is translated as CASTEPRGPGSGNTIYF.

The chain couples TRBV7-2 to TRBJ1-6, with D maybe TRBD1 (5 bases). The germline V and J ends were trimmed by 2 bases and 7 bases, with 6 bases remaining between them. CDR1 and CDR2 (germline): SGHTA, FQGNSA. The CDR3 sequence is 13 residues long. DNA of the CDR3: TGTGCCAGCAGCTTACAGGGCAATTCACCCCTCCACTTT. As protein: CASSLQGNSPLHF.

By sample fraction, this clone is medium-sized (0.01 to 0.1%). V usage is TRBV27 and J usage is TRBJ1-2, with D possibly matching TRBD1 (5 bases). The V gene's germline CDR1 is MNHEY and CDR2 SMNVEV (reference sequence). This CDR3 comprises 12 residues. V lost 3 bases, J lost 4 bases, and 6 bases lay in between. The CDR3: CASSLRGYGYTF. The CDR3 region has the DNA TGTGCCAGCAGTTTGAGGGGCTATGGCTACACCTTC.

This chain uses TRBV5-1 with TRBJ1-4, with D possibly being TRBD1 (6 bases). This CDR3 is built from 15 residues. V lost 0 bases to trimming and J lost 7 bases, with 13 bases between them. The germline CDR1 and CDR2 sequences are SGHRS and YFSETQ. The DNA of the CDR3 is TGCGCCAGCAGCTTGGCCGTAGGGGGAGGTGAAAAACTGTTTTTT. Translation gives CASSLAVGGGEKLFF.